The 23 T cell receptor beta chains in this list originate from one sample, sequenced in a study of PD-L1 blockade in urothelial cancer. Specified time point: pretreatment peripheral blood. The protocol was immunoSEQ multiplex PCR, while the TCRdb copy is restricted to in-frame clones and leaves out a portion. The sample records 45,000 to 60,000 clones, approximately 78% being singletons. The material sequenced was PBMCs, taken around atezolizumab (anti-PD-L1) treatment. The receptor source for this set is a man aged 50 to 59 with urothelial cancer.

The rearrangement uses TRBV2 and TRBJ1-5, with 7 nucleotides matching TRBD1. J gave up 5 bases and V 4 bases, and 5 bases lay outside the gene matches. Germline CDR1 SNHLY, CDR2 FYNNEI. This CDR3 is 14 amino acids long. CDR3 in amino acids: CASSGQGVYQPQHF. CDR3 in DNA: TGTGCCAGCAGTGGACAGGGAGTCTATCAGCCCCAGCATTTT.

This chain joins TRBV2 and TRBJ2-1, with 11 bases fitting TRBD1. V dropped 5 bases and J dropped 9; count of bases not matched to a gene: 12. The CDR3 sequence is 16 residues long. Looked up from germline, CDR1 is SNHLY and CDR2 is FYNNEI. The DNA for the CDR3 is TGTGCCAGCAGTCGCTGGCAGGGACAGGGGGGCGGTGAGCAGTTCTTC. As protein: CASSRWQGQGGGEQFF.

The chain has TRBV7-2 and TRBJ2-5; D unresolved. The V gene's germline CDR1 is SGHTA and CDR2 FQGNSA. V gave up 2 bases and J gave up 7 bases, with 11 bases separating them. The CDR3 runs 13 residues. DNA for the CDR3: TGTGCCAGCAGCTTACATGGTCCGGGGACCCAGTACTTC. It encodes CASSLHGPGTQYF.

The chain couples TRBV15 to TRBJ1-2; 9 bases map to TRBD1. With 3 bases clipped from V and 7 bases from J, the junction kept 6 bases outside the gene matches. Germline CDR1 reads LNHNV; CDR2 reads YYDKDF (reference sequence). CDR3 length: 14 amino acids. The CDR3 region has the DNA TGTGCCACCAGCAGGTTACAGGGGGCGTCTGGCTACACCTTC. Protein: CATSRLQGASGYTF.

This sequence joins TRBV5-1 and TRBJ2-1, with 11 bases that match TRBD2. The CDR3 loop spans 17 amino acids. The ends lost 3 bases at V and 0 bases at J; junction bases unmatched: 5. Germline values: CDR1 SGHRS, CDR2 YFSETQ. Here the CDR3 DNA reads TGCGCCAGCAGCTCGGGACTAGCGGCCTACTCCTACAATGAGCAGTTCTTC. Protein product: CASSSGLAAYSYNEQFF.

V usage is TRBV5-8 and J usage is TRBJ1-3, with D unclear. The CDR3 totals 16 residues. CDR1 and CDR2 from the germline V gene are SGHTS and YDEGEE. V dropped 1 base and J dropped 0 bases, with 11 bases sitting between them. The CDR3, as DNA: TGTGCCAGCAGCTTGTCCACTTTGAGCTCTGGAAACACCATATATTTT. Its translation is CASSLSTLSSGNTIYF.

The J gene is TRBJ1-5, the V gene TRBV11-1; no clear D gene. Trimming cost V 0 bases and J 4 bases, with 4 bases left between them. Germline CDR1 and CDR2: SGHAT and FQDESV (reference sequence). This CDR3 contains 13 residues. The CDR3 spells CASSLALNQPQHF. The CDR3 DNA reads TGTGCCAGCAGCTTAGCTCTTAATCAGCCCCAGCATTTT.

This rearrangement joins TRBV5-4 to TRBJ1-3; a weak D match, TRBD1 (5 bases). Germline V CDR1 and CDR2: SGHNT, YYREEE (reference sequence). V lost 0 bases and J 0 bases, leaving 10 bases between the germline ends. The CDR3 loop spans 16 amino acids. CDR3: CASSLVGASSGNTIYF. CDR3 in DNA: TGTGCCAGCAGCTTGGTTGGGGCTAGCTCTGGAAACACCATATATTTT.

This chain uses TRBV7-8 with TRBJ1-6; 9 nucleotides agree with TRBD1. The trim removed 5 bases at V and 7 bases at J, leaving 9 bases unmatched. CDR3 length: 16 amino acids. Germline V CDR1 and CDR2: SGHVS, FQNEAQ. CDR3 protein: CASSPTGGRGNSPLHF. For the CDR3, the DNA is TGTGCCAGCAGCCCTACAGGGGGCAGGGGGAATTCACCCCTCCACTTT.

This clone has only one observation. V gene TRBV7-9 combines with J gene TRBJ2-2; tentatively, D is TRBD1 (6 bases). Germline V gene sequence: CDR1 SEHNR, CDR2 FQNEAQ (reference sequence). Trimming left V 5 bases short and J 6 bases short, with 10 bases between. The CDR3 is made up of 13 amino acids. CDR3 amino acids: CASSVQGPGELFF. Written as DNA, the CDR3 is TGTGCCAGCAGCGTACAGGGCCCCGGGGAGCTGTTTTTT.

V and J are TRBV18 and TRBJ1-2; D call uncertain. Germline CDR1 and CDR2: KGHSH and LQKENI. The CDR3 extends over 14 amino acids. V lost 1 base and J 4 bases, leaving 10 bases between the germline ends. CDR3 sequence reads: CASSPQNGFYGYTF. DNA of the CDR3: TGTGCCAGCTCACCACAGAACGGGTTCTATGGCTACACCTTC.

The chain links TRBV6-4 to TRBJ1-1, with D possibly TRBD1 on 6 matching bases. Trimming stripped 6 bases from V and 4 bases from J, with 27 bases between. CDR1 is MRHNA, CDR2 SNTAGT, per germline. The CDR3 length is 18 residues. In DNA, the CDR3 is TGTGCCAGCAGCCCACAGGGTAGGGGTCGGGGGGGCGGCACTGAAGCTTTCTTT. Its translation: CASSPQGRGRGGGTEAFF.

The chain recombines TRBV5-4 with TRBJ1-2, with unresolved D. Between the trimmed V and J ends, which lost 0 bases and 2 bases, there was a span of 14 bases. Germline assignment: CDR1 SGHNT and CDR2 YYREEE (reference sequence). The CDR3 totals 16 residues. The CDR3 loop reads CASSLGVSALNYGYTF. In nucleotides, the CDR3 is TGTGCCAGCAGCTTGGGCGTCAGCGCCCTAAACTATGGCTACACCTTC.

This clone was counted between two and nine times. V usage is TRBV7-3 and J usage is TRBJ2-5; a weak D match, TRBD2 (5 bases). CDR3 length: 14 amino acids. Between the trimmed V and J ends, which lost 2 bases and 5 bases, there was a span of 12 bases. The V gene's germline CDR1 is SGHTA and CDR2 FQGTGA. The CDR3 nucleotides are TGTGCCAGCAGCTTAGGACGGGGTGCGGAGACCCAGTACTTC. Encoded protein: CASSLGRGAETQYF.

The chain is built from TRBV7-2 and TRBJ2-1; no firm D call. This CDR3 is built from 11 residues. CDR1 is SGHTA, CDR2 FQGNSA, per germline. Between the trimmed V and J ends, which lost 4 bases and 6 bases, there was a span of 4 bases. The CDR3 DNA is TGTGCCAGCAGCTCCCTCAATGAGCAGTTCTTC. It specifies CASSSLNEQFF. Variable domain in full (rest from reference TRBV7-2 and TRBJ2-1): GAGVSQSPSNKVTEKGKDVELRCDPISGHTALYWYRQSLGQGLEFLIYFQGNSAPDKSGLPSDRFSAERTGGSVSTLTIQRTQQEDSAVYLCASSSLNEQFFGPGTRLTVL.

J is TRBJ1-1 and V is TRBV5-1; 10 bases match TRBD1. The CDR3 has 15 residues. The V segment lost 2 bases and the J segment 3 bases; nucleotides outside the gene matches: 4. Germline loops: CDR1 SGHRS, CDR2 YFSETQ. CDR3 DNA sequence: TGCGCCAGCAGCTTCTCCGGGACAGGGGACACTGAAGCTTTCTTT. Translation: CASSFSGTGDTEAFF. The full variable domain, with the rest looked up from reference TRBV5-1 and TRBJ1-1, is KAGVTQTPRYLIKTRGQQVTLSCSPISGHRSVSWYQQTPGQGLQFLFEYFSETQRNKGNFPGRFSGRQFSNSRSEMNVSTLELGDSALYLCASSFSGTGDTEAFFGQGTRLTVV.

There are a few counts of this clone. V is TRBV30 and J is TRBJ2-1; TRBD2 matches at 16 bases. Germline values: CDR1 GTSNPN, CDR2 SVGIG (reference sequence). Trimming took 4 bases from V and 6 from J; bases not matched to a gene: 6. This CDR3 comprises 16 residues. The DNA for the CDR3 is TGTGCCTGGAAGGGGACTAGCGGGAGGGCCGCCAATGAGCAGTTCTTC. This translates into CAWKGTSGRAANEQFF.

V usage is TRBV6-5 and J usage is TRBJ1-1; D is uncertain. Germline V gene sequence: CDR1 MNHEY, CDR2 SVGAGI. The CDR3 has 12 amino acids. The V and J ends lost 10 bases and 0 bases respectively, with 9 bases between them. CDR3 bases: TGTGCCACCACGGGGTTGAACACTGAAGCTTTCTTT. It encodes CATTGLNTEAFF.

The chain is built from TRBV19 and TRBJ1-1; D ambiguous. From germline, CDR1 is LNHDA and CDR2 SQIVND (reference sequence). This CDR3 comprises 12 residues. Trimming took off 9 bases at V and 0 bases at J, with 8 bases between the two ends. The CDR3 protein is CASRKMNTEAFF. CDR3 DNA: TGTGCCAGCAGGAAAATGAACACTGAAGCTTTCTTT.

The chain couples TRBV27 to TRBJ1-1; 10 nucleotides match TRBD1. Losses at the gene ends were 6 bases for V and 5 bases for J; bases not matched to a gene: 9. CDR1 and CDR2 (germline): MNHEY, SMNVEV (reference sequence). The CDR3 contains 15 residues. The CDR3 reads CASSWGTGDGTEAFF. The CDR3, as DNA: TGTGCCAGCAGCTGGGGGACAGGGGATGGTACTGAAGCTTTCTTT.

The rearrangement uses TRBV2 and TRBJ1-3; D is unresolved. Germline loops: CDR1 SNHLY, CDR2 FYNNEI. The CDR3 has 11 residues. Trimming removed 4 bases at V and 10 bases at J, with 8 bases between. The CDR3 is CASSGLLTIYF. CDR3 nucleotides: TGTGCCAGCAGTGGACTTCTGACCATATATTTT.

Only a few counts were recorded for this clone. This chain uses TRBV30 with TRBJ1-5; D is unresolved. The V end was cut by 4 bases, the J end by 0 bases, with 10 bases between. The CDR3 runs 14 residues. Germline V gene lookup returns CDR1 GTSNPN and CDR2 SVGIG (reference sequence). The CDR3 here is CAWTSGNSNQPQHF. In nucleotides, the CDR3 is TGTGCCTGGACCTCCGGGAATAGCAATCAGCCCCAGCATTTT.

V usage is TRBV19 and J usage is TRBJ2-7, with 7 bases identical to TRBD1. The germline CDR1 and CDR2 sequences are LNHDA and SQIVND (reference sequence). This CDR3 is built from 15 residues. V gave up 6 bases and J gave up 0 bases; unmatched junction bases: 8. The CDR3 sequence: CASRGKDRLSYEQYF. The CDR3, as DNA: TGTGCCAGTAGGGGAAAGGACAGGCTCTCCTACGAGCAGTACTTC.